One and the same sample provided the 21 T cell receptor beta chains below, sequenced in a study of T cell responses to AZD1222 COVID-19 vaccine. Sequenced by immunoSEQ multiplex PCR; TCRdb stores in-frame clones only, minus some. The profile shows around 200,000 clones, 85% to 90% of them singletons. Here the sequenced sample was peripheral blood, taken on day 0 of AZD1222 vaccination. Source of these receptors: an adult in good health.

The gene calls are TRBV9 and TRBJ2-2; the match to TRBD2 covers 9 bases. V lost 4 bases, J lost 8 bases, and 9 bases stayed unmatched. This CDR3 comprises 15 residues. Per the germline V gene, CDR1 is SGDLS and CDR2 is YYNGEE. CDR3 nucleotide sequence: TGTGCCAGCAGCACCCGGACTAGCGCGGCTGGGGAGCTGTTTTTT. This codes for CASSTRTSAAGELFF.

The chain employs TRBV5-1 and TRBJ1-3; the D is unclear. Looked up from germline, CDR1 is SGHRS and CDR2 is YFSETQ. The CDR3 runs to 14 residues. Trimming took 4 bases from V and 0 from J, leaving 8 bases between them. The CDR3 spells CASSASNSGNTIYF. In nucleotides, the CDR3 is TGCGCCAGCAGCGCGAGTAACTCTGGAAACACCATATATTTT. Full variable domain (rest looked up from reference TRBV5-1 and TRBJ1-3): KAGVTQTPRYLIKTRGQQVTLSCSPISGHRSVSWYQQTPGQGLQFLFEYFSETQRNKGNFPGRFSGRQFSNSRSEMNVSTLELGDSALYLCASSASNSGNTIYFGEGSWLTVV.

The CDR3: CASSRGFIQFF. The CDR3 coding sequence is TGTGCCAGCAGTCGGGGATTTATTCAGTTCTTC. The chain couples TRBV28 to TRBJ2-1, with TRBD2 as a possible D gene (5 bases). Between the trimmed V and J ends, which lost 5 bases and 13 bases, there was a span of 12 bases. CDR1 is MDHEN, CDR2 SYDVKM, per germline. There are 11 residues in the CDR3.

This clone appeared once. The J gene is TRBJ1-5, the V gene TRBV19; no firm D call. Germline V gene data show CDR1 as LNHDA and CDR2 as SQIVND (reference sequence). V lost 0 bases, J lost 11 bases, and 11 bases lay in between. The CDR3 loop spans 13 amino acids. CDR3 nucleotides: TGTGCCAGTAGTATAGATGAGGGCCTGGCCCAGCATTTT. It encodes CASSIDEGLAQHF.

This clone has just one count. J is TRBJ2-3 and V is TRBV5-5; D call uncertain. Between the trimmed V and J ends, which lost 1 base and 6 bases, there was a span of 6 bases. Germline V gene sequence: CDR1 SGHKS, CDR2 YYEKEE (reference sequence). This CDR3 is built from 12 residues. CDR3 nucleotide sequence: TGTGCCAGCAGCTTGTTTGCCGATACGCAGTATTTT. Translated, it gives CASSLFADTQYF.

The DNA of the CDR3 is TGTGCCAGCAGCTTAGGTTCAGTAGGACAGTTGAACACTGAAGCTTTCTTT. Its translation: CASSLGSVGQLNTEAFF. The rearrangement links TRBV7-3 to TRBJ1-1; D may be TRBD1 (6 bases). This CDR3 spans 17 amino acids. CDR1 is SGHTA and CDR2 is FQGTGA in the germline V gene. Trimming removed 2 bases from V and 0 bases from J, with 16 bases in between.

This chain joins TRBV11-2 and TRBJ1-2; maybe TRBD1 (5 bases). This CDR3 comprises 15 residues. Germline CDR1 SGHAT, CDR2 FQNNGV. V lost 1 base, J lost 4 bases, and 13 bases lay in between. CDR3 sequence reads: CASSLVGGMGYGYTF. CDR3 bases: TGTGCCAGCAGCTTAGTCGGGGGTATGGGCTATGGCTACACCTTC.

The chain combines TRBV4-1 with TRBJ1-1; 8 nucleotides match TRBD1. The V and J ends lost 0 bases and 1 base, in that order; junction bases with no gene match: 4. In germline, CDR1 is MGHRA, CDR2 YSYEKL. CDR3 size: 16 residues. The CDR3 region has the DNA TGCGCCAGCAGCCAAGAAGAGGACAGGGAGAACACTGAAGCTTTCTTT. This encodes CASSQEEDRENTEAFF.

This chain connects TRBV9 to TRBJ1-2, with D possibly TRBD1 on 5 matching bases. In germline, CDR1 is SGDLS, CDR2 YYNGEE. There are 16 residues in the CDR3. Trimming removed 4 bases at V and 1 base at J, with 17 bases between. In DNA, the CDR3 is TGTGCCAGCAGCTCCGTCATCGGGGGGTATAACTATGGCTACACCTTC. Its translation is CASSSVIGGYNYGYTF. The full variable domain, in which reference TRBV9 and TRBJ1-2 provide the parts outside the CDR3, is DSGVTQTPKHLITATGQRVTLRCSPRSGDLSVYWYQQSLDQGLQFLIQYYNGEERAKGNILERFSAQQFPDLHSELNLSSLELGDSALYFCASSSVIGGYNYGYTFGSGTRLTVV.

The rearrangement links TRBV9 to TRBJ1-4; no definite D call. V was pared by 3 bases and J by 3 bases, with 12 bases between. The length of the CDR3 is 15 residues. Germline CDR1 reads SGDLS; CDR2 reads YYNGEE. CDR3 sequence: CASSGTKGANEKLFF. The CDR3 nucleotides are TGTGCCAGCAGCGGCACCAAGGGTGCTAATGAAAAACTGTTTTTT. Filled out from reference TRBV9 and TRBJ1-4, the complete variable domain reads DSGVTQTPKHLITATGQRVTLRCSPRSGDLSVYWYQQSLDQGLQFLIQYYNGEERAKGNILERFSAQQFPDLHSELNLSSLELGDSALYFCASSGTKGANEKLFFGSGTQLSVL.

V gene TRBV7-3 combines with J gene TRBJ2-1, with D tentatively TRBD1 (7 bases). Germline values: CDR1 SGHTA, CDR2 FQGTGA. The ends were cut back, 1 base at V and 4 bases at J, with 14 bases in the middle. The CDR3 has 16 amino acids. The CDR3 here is CASSLIPGGTYNEQFF. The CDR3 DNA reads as TGTGCCAGCAGCTTAATTCCAGGGGGGACTTACAATGAGCAGTTCTTC.

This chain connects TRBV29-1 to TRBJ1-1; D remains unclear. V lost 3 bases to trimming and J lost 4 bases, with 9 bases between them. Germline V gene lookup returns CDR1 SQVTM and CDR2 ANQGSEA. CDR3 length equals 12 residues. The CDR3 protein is CSVDGEATEAFF. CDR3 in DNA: TGCAGCGTTGACGGCGAGGCCACTGAAGCTTTCTTT.

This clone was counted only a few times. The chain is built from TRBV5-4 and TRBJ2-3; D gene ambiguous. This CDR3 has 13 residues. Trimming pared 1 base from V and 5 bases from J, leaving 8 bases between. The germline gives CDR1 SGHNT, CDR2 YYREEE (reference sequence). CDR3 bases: TGTGCCAGCAGCTTGCGGGCTAGAGATACGCAGTATTTT. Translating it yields CASSLRARDTQYF.

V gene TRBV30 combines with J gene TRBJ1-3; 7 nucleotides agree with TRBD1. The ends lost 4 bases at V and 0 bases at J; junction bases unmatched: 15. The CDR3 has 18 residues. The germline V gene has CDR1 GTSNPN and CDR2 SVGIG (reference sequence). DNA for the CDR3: TGTGCCTGGATGGGTTGGGACAGCCATCATTTCTCTGGAAACACCATATATTTT. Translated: CAWMGWDSHHFSGNTIYF. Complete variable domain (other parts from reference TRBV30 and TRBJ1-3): SQTIHQWPATLVQPVGSPLSLECTVEGTSNPNLYWYRQAAGRGLQLLFYSVGIGQISSEVPQNLSASRPQDRQFILSSKKLLLSDSGFYLCAWMGWDSHHFSGNTIYFGEGSWLTVV.

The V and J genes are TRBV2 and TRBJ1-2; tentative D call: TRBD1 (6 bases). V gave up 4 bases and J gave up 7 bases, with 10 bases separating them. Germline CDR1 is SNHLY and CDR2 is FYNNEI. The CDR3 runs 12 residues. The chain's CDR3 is CASSGQEIGYTF. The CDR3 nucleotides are TGTGCCAGCAGTGGACAGGAGATTGGCTACACCTTC.

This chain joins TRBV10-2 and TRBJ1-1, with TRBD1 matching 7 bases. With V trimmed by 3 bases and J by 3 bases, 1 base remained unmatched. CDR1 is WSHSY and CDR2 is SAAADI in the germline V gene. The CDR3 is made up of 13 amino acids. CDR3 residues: CASSETGDTEAFF. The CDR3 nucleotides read TGCGCCAGCAGTGAAACAGGGGACACTGAAGCTTTCTTT.

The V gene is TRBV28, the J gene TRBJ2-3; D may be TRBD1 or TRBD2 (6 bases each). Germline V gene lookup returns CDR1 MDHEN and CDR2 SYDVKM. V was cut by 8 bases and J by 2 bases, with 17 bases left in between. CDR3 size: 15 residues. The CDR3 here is CASRGGGSITDTQYF. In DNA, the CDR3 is TGTGCCAGCCGAGGAGGGGGGAGCATCACAGATACGCAGTATTTT.

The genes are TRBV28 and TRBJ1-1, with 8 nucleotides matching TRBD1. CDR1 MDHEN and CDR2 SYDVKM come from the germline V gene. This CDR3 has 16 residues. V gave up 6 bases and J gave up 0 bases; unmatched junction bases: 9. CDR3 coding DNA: TGTGCCAGCAGCCCGGACAGGGTGGTCCTGAACACTGAAGCTTTCTTT. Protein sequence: CASSPDRVVLNTEAFF.

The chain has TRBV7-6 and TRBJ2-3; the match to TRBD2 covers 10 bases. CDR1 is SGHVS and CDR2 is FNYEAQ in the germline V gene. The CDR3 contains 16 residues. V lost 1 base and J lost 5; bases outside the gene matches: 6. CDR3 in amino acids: CASSLESGGAQDTQYF. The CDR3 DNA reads TGTGCCAGCAGCTTAGAGAGCGGGGGGGCCCAAGATACGCAGTATTTT.

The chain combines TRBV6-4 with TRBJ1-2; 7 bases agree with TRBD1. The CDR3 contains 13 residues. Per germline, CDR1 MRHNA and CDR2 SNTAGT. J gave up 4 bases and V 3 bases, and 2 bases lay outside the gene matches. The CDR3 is CASSERQGYGYTF. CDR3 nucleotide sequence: TGTGCCAGCAGTGAACGACAGGGCTATGGCTACACCTTC.

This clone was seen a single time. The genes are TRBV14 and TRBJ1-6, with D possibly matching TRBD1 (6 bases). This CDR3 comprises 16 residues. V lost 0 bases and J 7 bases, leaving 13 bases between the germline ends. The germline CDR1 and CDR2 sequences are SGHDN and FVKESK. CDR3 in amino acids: CASSQDAGARNSPLHF. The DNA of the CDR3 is TGTGCCAGCAGCCAAGATGCGGGGGCGCGGAATTCACCCCTCCACTTT.